This T cell receptor (beta chain) was identified in a study of T cell responses to AZD1222 COVID-19 vaccine. Notes on the study in general: At 160-218 and 743-854, vaccine-associated CD4 TCRs were dominant, and they spanned spike. Close to half of all spike-specific TCRs reportedly target regions of the variants that are unmutated.

The CDR3 runs to 19 residues. Germline CDR1 MNHEY, CDR2 SVGEGT. V lost 0 bases and J 0 bases, leaving 17 bases between the germline ends. Note on this clone: What it binds is unknown.

The data were produced by immunoSEQ multiplex PCR, yet TCRdb's version contains in-frame clones alone and is incomplete. The sample lists approximately 28,000 clones, approximately 88% occurring once. The V gene is TRBV6-2 or TRBV6-3, the J gene TRBJ1-4; D possibly corresponds to TRBD1 (5 bases). The sample consisted of peripheral blood, taken 28 days after the second AZD1222 dose. The receptor's source is an adult who received the AZD1222 COVID-19 vaccine. The CDR3 sequence is CASSYSIGRDYATNEKLFF. CDR3 nucleotides: TGTGCCAGCAGTTACTCGATCGGCAGGGACTATGCAACTAATGAAAAACTGTTTTTT.